This TCR beta chain comes out of a study of blood T cell repertoires in COVID-19. Whole-study context: PBMCs, B-cell-depleted T cells, or T cells were the source of the cDNA or gDNA that made up the material.

CDR3 size: 11 residues. Germline assignment: CDR1 DFQATT and CDR2 SNEGSKA (reference sequence). V lost 6 bases and J lost 9; bases outside the gene matches: 6. In the source study's methods: Amplifying reference gene primers gave estimates of nucleated cell counts. TCRdb's copy holds only in-frame clones and misses some; the assay was immunoSEQ multiplex PCR. V and J calls and clone size are given by that table; D and trimming were obtained from the DNA. The repertoire includes roughly 250,000 clones, roughly 89% of them detected once, and just under 9% sits in the top ten. Living in roughly 25 US areas, the participants were between roughly 18 and 90 years of age.

The rearrangement uses TRBV20-1 and TRBJ2-3; 7 nucleotides line up with TRBD1. The TCR originated in a man in his forties or fifties who had recovered from COVID-19. The sample taken for sequencing was PBMCs or T cells enriched from blood (not recorded which). As DNA, the CDR3 is TGCAGTGCCACTTGGGGACAGACGCAGTATTTT. This gives the protein CSATWGQTQYF.